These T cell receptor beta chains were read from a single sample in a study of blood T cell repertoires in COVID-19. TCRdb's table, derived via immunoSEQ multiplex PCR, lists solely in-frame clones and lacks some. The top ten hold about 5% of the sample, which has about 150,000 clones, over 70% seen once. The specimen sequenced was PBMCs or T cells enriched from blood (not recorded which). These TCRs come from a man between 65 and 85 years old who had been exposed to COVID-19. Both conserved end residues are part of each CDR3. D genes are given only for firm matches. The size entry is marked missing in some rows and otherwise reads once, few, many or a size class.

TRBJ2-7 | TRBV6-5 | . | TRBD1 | TGTGCCAGCAGCAGGACAGGGTACGAGCAGTACTTC | CASSRTGYEQYF
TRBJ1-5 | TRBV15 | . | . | TGTGCCACCAGCGGATACAGTCAGCCCCAGCATTTT | CATSGYSQPQHF
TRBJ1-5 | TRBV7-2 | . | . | TGTGCCAGCAGCTCCTCAGGGCTCGGCAATCAGCCCCAGCATTTT | CASSSSGLGNQPQHF
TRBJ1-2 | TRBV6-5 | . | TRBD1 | TGTGCCAGCAGTTACTCGGGGACAGGGAAGAATGGCTACACCTTC | CASSYSGTGKNGYTF
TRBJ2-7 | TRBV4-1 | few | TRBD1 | TGCGCCAGCAGCCCTCGGACAGGGCGTACCTACGAGCAGTACTTC | CASSPRTGRTYEQYF
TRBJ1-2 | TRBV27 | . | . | TGTGCCAGCAGTTCCTCCCCAGGGTATGGCTACACCTTC | CASSSSPGYGYTF
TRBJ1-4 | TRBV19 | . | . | TGTGCCAGTAGTCCTCATCAGACAGGCCTGAATGAAAAACTGTTTTTT | CASSPHQTGLNEKLFF
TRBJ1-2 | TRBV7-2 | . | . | TGTGCCAGCAGCCCTCTTGCTATTGGCGGCGTCTATGGCTACACCTTC | CASSPLAIGGVYGYTF
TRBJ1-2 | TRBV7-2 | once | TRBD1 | TGTGCCAGCAGCTCGGGACAGATATATGGCTACACCTTC | CASSSGQIYGYTF
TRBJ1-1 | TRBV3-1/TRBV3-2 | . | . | TGTGCCAGCAGCCAAGTCCCAGGAAGCACTGAAGCTTTCTTT | CASSQVPGSTEAFF
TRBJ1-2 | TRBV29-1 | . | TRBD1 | TGCAGCGCAATACAGGGGCGAGGCTACACCTTC | CSAIQGRGYTF
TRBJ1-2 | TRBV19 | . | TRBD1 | TGTGCCAGTAGTTCTACAGGGGGCTTCGGGCTTGGCTACACCTTC | CASSSTGGFGLGYTF
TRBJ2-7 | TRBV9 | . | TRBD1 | TGTGCCAGCAGCGCGGGACAGGGGGGCGGGTACGAGCAGTACTTC | CASSAGQGGGYEQYF
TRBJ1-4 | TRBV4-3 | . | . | TGCGCCAGCAGCCCTGCGGGGGGGTCTAATGAAAAACTGTTTTTT | CASSPAGGSNEKLFF
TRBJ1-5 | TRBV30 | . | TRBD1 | TGTGCCTGGAGTAGGGACAGGGCAAGCAATCAGCCCCAGCATTTT | CAWSRDRASNQPQHF
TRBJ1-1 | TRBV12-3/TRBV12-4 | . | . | TGTGCCAGCAGCTTATACAGGGAGCGAGCTTTCTTT | CASSLYRERAFF
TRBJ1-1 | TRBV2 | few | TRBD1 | TGTGCCAGCAGGATCCGACAGGGTTCAATGAACACTGAAGCTTTCTTT | CASRIRQGSMNTEAFF
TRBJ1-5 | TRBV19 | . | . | TGTGCCAGTAGTATAGTCTGGGCCGGCAATCAGCCCCAGCATTTT | CASSIVWAGNQPQHF
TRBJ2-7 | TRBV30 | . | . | TGTGCCTGGTCTCTCAGTTCCTACGAGCAGTACTTC | CAWSLSSYEQYF
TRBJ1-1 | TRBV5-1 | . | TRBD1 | TGCGCCAGCAGCTCTGCAGACAGGGACGGGAACAAGGAAGCTTTCTTT | CASSSADRDGNKEAFF
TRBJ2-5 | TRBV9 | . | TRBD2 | TGTGCCAGCAGCGCGGGACTAGCGGGAACTGGTGAGACCCAGTACTTC | CASSAGLAGTGETQYF
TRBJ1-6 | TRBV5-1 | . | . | TGCGCCAGCAGCCCGCGGCCGGTCCACTATAATTCACCCCTCCACTTT | CASSPRPVHYNSPLHF
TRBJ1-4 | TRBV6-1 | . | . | TGTGCCAGCAGTGAAAGGGGAACTAATGAAAAACTGTTTTTT | CASSERGTNEKLFF
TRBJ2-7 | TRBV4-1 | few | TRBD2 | TGCGCCAGCAGCCAGGGACTAGCGGGAGCCCACTCCTACGAGCAGTACTTC | CASSQGLAGAHSYEQYF
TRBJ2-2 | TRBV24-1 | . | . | TGTGCCACCAGCCAGGCACCCACCGGGGAGCTGTTTTTT | CATSQAPTGELFF
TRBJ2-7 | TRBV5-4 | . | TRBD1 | TGTGCCAGCAGTTTTCAGGACAGGGCCTCCTACGAGCAGTACTTC | CASSFQDRASYEQYF
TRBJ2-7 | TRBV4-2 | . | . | TGTGCCAGCAGCCAAGAGCCCAGCTCCTACGAGCAGTACTTC | CASSQEPSSYEQYF
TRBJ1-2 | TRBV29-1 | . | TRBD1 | TGCAGCGCCTCGGGACAGGGAAACTATGGCTACACCTTC | CSASGQGNYGYTF
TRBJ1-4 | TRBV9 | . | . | TGTGCCAGCAGCCCCCTACCCGGGAGAACTTCCGAAAAACTGTTTTTT | CASSPLPGRTSEKLFF
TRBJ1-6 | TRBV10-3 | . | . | TGTGCCATCAAGGGGGTGGGTTCACCCCTCCACTTT | CAIKGVGSPLHF
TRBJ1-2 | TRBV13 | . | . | TGTGCCAGCAGCTTCTTTCAAGGGGACTATGGCTACACCTTC | CASSFFQGDYGYTF
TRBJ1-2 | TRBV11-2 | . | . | TGTGCCAGCAGCTTAGCGGGTCTCTATGGCTACACCTTC | CASSLAGLYGYTF
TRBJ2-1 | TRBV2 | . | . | TGTGCCAGCGTGGGTGGGGCTCTTGACTCCTACAATGAGCAGTTCTTC | CASVGGALDSYNEQFF
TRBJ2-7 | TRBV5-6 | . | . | TGTGCCAGCAGCTCGTCCTCCTACGAGCAGTACTTC | CASSSSSYEQYF
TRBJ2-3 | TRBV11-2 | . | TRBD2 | TGTGCCAGCAGCTTAGCCGGCGGGGGGGGCACAGATACGCAGTATTTT | CASSLAGGGGTDTQYF
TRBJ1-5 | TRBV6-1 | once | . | TGTGCCAGCAGTGAACGCACAGGGCTAGCTCAGCCCCAGCATTTT | CASSERTGLAQPQHF